This T cell receptor beta chain is from a study of blood T cell repertoires in COVID-19. Assay: immunoSEQ multiplex PCR; the TCRdb copy retains only in-frame clones and omits some. The table records roughly 180,000 clones, roughly 79% of them present only once. Specimen: peripheral blood. This TCR was sampled from a woman aged 40 to 55 with COVID-19, enrolled during active disease.

The DNA for the CDR3 is TGTGCCTGGAGTGTAGTACAGGTTTTCTTT. This translates into CAWSVVQVFF. The chain recombines TRBV30 with TRBJ1-1, with D perhaps TRBD1 (5 bases). The germline V gene encodes CDR1 GTSNPN and CDR2 SVGIG (reference sequence). The CDR3 extends over 10 amino acids. Trimming took off 0 bases at V and 13 bases at J, with 9 bases between the two ends.